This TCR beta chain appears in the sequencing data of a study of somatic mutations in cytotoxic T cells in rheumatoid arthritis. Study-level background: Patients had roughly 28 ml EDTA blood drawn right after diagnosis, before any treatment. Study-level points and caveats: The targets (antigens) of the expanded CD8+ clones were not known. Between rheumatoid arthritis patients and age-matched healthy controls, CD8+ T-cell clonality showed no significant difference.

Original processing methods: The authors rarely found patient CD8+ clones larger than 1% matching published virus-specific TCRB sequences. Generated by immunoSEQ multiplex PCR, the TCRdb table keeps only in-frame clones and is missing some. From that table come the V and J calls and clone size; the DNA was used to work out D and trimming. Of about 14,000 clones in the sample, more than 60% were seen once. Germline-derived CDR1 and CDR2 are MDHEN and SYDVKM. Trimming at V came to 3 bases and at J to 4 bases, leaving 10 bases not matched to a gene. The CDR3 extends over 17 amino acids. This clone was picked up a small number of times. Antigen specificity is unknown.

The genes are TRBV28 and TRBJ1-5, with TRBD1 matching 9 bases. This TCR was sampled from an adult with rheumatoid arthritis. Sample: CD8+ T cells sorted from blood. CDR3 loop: CASSFPRDRESNQPQHF. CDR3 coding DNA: TGTGCCAGCAGTTTCCCGAGGGACAGGGAGTCAAATCAGCCCCAGCATTTT.